The present entry profiles one TCR beta chain with its context. A quantity of roughly 0.5 to 1 ug RNA underwent reverse transcription using random hexamers. Multiplex immunoSEQ PCR targeted 54 Vbeta and 13 Jbeta TCR beta segments. TCRdb re-called the immunoSEQ multiplex PCR reads through MiXCR, storing one row per CDR3 protein. The top ten clones hold more than 0.08% of a sample with around 180,000 distinct CDR3 sequences, 90% to 95% of them seen once. The sequenced target, TCR beta, came from blood CD8+ and CD4+ T cells. The multiple sclerosis control group consisted of treatment-naive patients whose relapsing-remitting disease, which was either stable or active, fulfilled revised McDonald criteria. TEMRA cells were FACS-enriched and CD8+ and CD4+ T cells negatively isolated. This specimen belongs to a study of CD8 T cells in Susac syndrome. The germline V gene encodes CDR1 SQVTM and CDR2 ANQGSEA. The CDR3 length is 14 residues. V shed 3 bases and J shed 5 bases, with 15 bases lying between them.

Sequences were obtained from CD4+ T cells from PBMCs. The V gene is TRBV29-1, the J gene TRBJ2-3; tentative D call: TRBD1 (5 bases). The receptor was isolated from a human donor with multiple sclerosis. The CDR3 coding sequence is TGCAGCGTTGAGGGGCCGGAACTTGGAGATACGCAGTATTTT. This codes for CSVEGPELGDTQYF.